The sequence of this TCR beta chain was determined in a study of blood T cell repertoires in COVID-19. Study-wide background: Italy, Spain and the United States were the sources of the convalescent and acute COVID-19 samples. From T cells, B-cell-depleted T cells, or PBMCs came the material, which was cDNA or gDNA.

The germline CDR1 and CDR2 sequences are SGHRS and YFSETQ. The CDR3 runs 14 residues. V lost 0 bases, J lost 2 bases, and 8 bases lay in between. Authors' processing steps: Nucleated cell number was recorded as an estimate derived from reference gene primer amplification. Sequencing used immunoSEQ multiplex PCR; TCRdb keeps in-frame clones, though not all of them. The V and J calls and clone size are taken from that table; D and trimming were inferred from the DNA. Among about 160,000 clones listed, 79% were seen once. Patients from Seattle were sampled longitudinally, starting during active infection.

The J gene is TRBJ1-2, the V gene TRBV5-1; the D gene is possibly TRBD1 (5 bases). The material sequenced was peripheral blood. This clonotype originated in a woman aged 60 to 75 with COVID-19, enrolled during active disease. CDR3 protein: CASSLADSNYGYTF. The CDR3 nucleotides are TGCGCCAGCAGCTTGGCCGACAGCAACTATGGCTACACCTTC.